Listed here are 18 T cell receptor beta chains from one sample, sequenced in a study of cytomegalovirus exposure and HLA in healthy donors. In the PCR, 60 Vbeta and 13 Jbeta primers were used. The repertoire was sequenced with immunoSEQ multiplex PCR; TCRdb's copy has only in-frame clones and lacks some. The table lists about 180,000 clones, approximately 82% of them singletons. Sequencing was carried out using PBMCs. Receptors were obtained from a girl aged 2 to 9 in good health and CMV-seropositive.

This sequence joins TRBV6-1 and TRBJ1-4; a possible D gene is TRBD1 (6 bases). CDR3 length equals 14 residues. Germline lookup yields CDR1 MNHNS and CDR2 SASEGT. The V end lost 4 bases, the J end lost 5 bases, and 11 bases lay between the germline ends. The CDR3 sequence: CASSARDINEKLFF. The CDR3 DNA sequence: TGTGCCAGCAGTGCCCGGGACATAAATGAAAAACTGTTTTTT.

Comment on this clone: The junction departs from germline at one end; a sequencing error may be responsible. The chain uses TRBV7-2 and TRBJ1-2; perhaps TRBD1 as D (5 bases). CDR3 length: 13 amino acids. Germline V CDR1 and CDR2: SGHTA, FQGNSA. CDR3 in DNA: TGTGCCAGCAGCTGGACAACTAATTATGGCTACACCTTC. It is translated as CASSWTTNYGYTF.

Concerning this clone: The identical CDR3 is also encoded by other nucleotide sequences in the sample. The chain combines TRBV30 with TRBJ2-1, with 11 nucleotides matching TRBD2. Looked up from germline, CDR1 is GTSNPN and CDR2 is SVGIG (reference sequence). This CDR3 region has 15 residues. V was clipped by 0 bases and J by 4 bases; unmatched bases: 2. CDR3 bases: TGTGCCTGGAGTGTAGGGACTAGCGGATACAATGAGCAGTTCTTC. This gives the protein CAWSVGTSGYNEQFF.

J is TRBJ1-2 and V is TRBV2; 9 bases are a match to TRBD1. The V gene end was trimmed by 6 bases and the J gene end by 5 bases; junction bases not matched to a gene: 16. Germline CDR1 SNHLY, CDR2 FYNNEI. The CDR3 is 17 amino acids. Here the CDR3 reads CASSYTPGQGLVYGYTF. The CDR3 coding sequence is TGTGCCAGCAGCTACACCCCGGGACAGGGATTGGTGTATGGCTACACCTTC.

This clone appeared once. This rearrangement joins TRBV30 to TRBJ2-2; TRBD1 agrees at 7 bases. There are 16 residues in the CDR3. CDR1 and CDR2 from the germline V gene are GTSNPN and SVGIG (reference sequence). V trimming: 3 bases; J trimming: 3 bases; junction bases outside the gene matches: 10. The CDR3 nucleotides are TGTGCCTGGAGGAGGGACAGACCGGTCGACACCGGGGAGCTGTTTTTT. Encoded protein: CAWRRDRPVDTGELFF. The full variable domain, rest sourced from reference TRBV30 and TRBJ2-2, is SQTIHQWPATLVQPVGSPLSLECTVEGTSNPNLYWYRQAAGRGLQLLFYSVGIGQISSEVPQNLSASRPQDRQFILSSKKLLLSDSGFYLCAWRRDRPVDTGELFFGEGSRLTVL.

This clone was counted once. CDR3 coding DNA: TGTGCCAGCAGTAGAGGACAGGGCACCCTCTACGAGCAGTACTTC. Its protein product is CASSRGQGTLYEQYF. The chain employs TRBV6-6 and TRBJ2-7; 8 bases fit TRBD1. This CDR3 has 15 residues. Unmatched junction bases numbered 9, after V lost 5 bases and J lost 3 bases. Germline CDR1 is MNHNY and CDR2 is SVGAGI (reference sequence).

The chain is built from TRBV29-1 and TRBJ2-7; a possible D gene is TRBD1 (8 bases). The V end was cut by 6 bases, the J end by 5 bases, with 26 bases between. Germline V CDR1 and CDR2: SQVTM, ANQGSEA. This CDR3 contains 16 residues. CDR3 loop: CSVGTTRTGRANEQYF. The CDR3 coding sequence is TGCAGCGTCGGTACTACCCGGACAGGGAGGGCTAACGAGCAGTACTTC.

The chain couples TRBV19 to TRBJ2-1; possibly TRBD2 for D (5 bases). The CDR3 is 11 residues long. Trimming pared 10 bases from V and 4 bases from J, leaving 8 bases between. Germline V gene lookup returns CDR1 LNHDA and CDR2 SQIVND (reference sequence). The CDR3 region is CATAVYNEQFF. The CDR3 DNA follows: TGTGCCACAGCGGTTTACAATGAGCAGTTCTTC.

CDR3 amino acids: CASSDSRGLYGYTF. Here the CDR3 DNA reads TGTGCCAGCAGTGACTCGAGGGGACTTTATGGCTACACCTTC. The rearrangement joins TRBV6-4 to TRBJ1-2, with a possible D match to TRBD1 (5 bases). CDR1 and CDR2 (germline): MRHNA, SNTAGT. The CDR3 is made up of 14 amino acids. V lost 0 bases and J lost 5, with 10 bases in between.

The CDR3 loop is CASSLEGGRTEAFF. In DNA form, the CDR3 reads TGTGCCAGCAGCTTGGAGGGGGGGAGAACTGAAGCTTTCTTT. The V gene is TRBV5-8, the J gene TRBJ1-1, with D perhaps matching TRBD1 (6 bases). The CDR3 loop spans 14 amino acids. CDR1 is SGHTS, CDR2 YDEGEE, per germline. With 0 bases removed from V and 5 bases from J, the gap between germline ends came to 11 bases.

The genes are TRBV21-1 and TRBJ1-4. TRBV21-1 is a listed pseudogene. The CDR3 length is 17 residues. The CDR3 here is CASSARLSGSANEKLFF. In DNA, the CDR3 is TGTGCCAGCAGCGCTAGGTTAAGTGGGTCGGCTAATGAAAAACTGTTTTTT.

The CDR3 sequence: CASSSANQPQHF. The CDR3 bases are TGTGCCAGCAGCTCCGCGAATCAGCCCCAGCATTTT. This chain uses TRBV11-3 with TRBJ1-5; D uncertain. This CDR3 has 12 residues. CDR1 is SGHNT and CDR2 is YENEEA in the germline V gene. V gave up 4 bases and J gave up 4 bases, with 5 bases separating them. Full variable domain (missing parts from reference TRBV11-3 and TRBJ1-5): EAGVVQSPRYKIIEKKQPVAFWCNPISGHNTLYWYLQNLGQGPELLIRYENEEAVDDSQLPKDRFSAERLKGVDSTLKIQPAELGDSAVYLCASSSANQPQHFGDGTRLSIL.

The rearrangement joins TRBV10-1 to TRBJ2-7, with D perhaps TRBD1 (6 bases). The CDR3 totals 13 residues. Germline-derived CDR1 and CDR2 are WNHNN and SYGVQD (reference sequence). Trimming left V 4 bases short and J 5 bases short, with 12 bases between. For the CDR3, the DNA is TGCGCCAGCAGTGGCACAGGGCGCAACGAGCAGTACTTC. It is translated as CASSGTGRNEQYF.

The chain couples TRBV5-6 to TRBJ1-4; TRBD1 aligns across 8 bases. Germline V gene data show CDR1 as SGHDT and CDR2 as YYEEEE. There are 15 residues in the CDR3. V lost 4 bases, J lost 8 bases, and 10 bases stayed unmatched. The CDR3 DNA is TGTGCCAGCAGCATAACAGGGGGGGCCGGGGAAAAACTGTTTTTT. Its protein product is CASSITGGAGEKLFF.

J is TRBJ1-5 and V is TRBV6-5, with 8 bases that match TRBD1. Germline V gene lookup returns CDR1 MNHEY and CDR2 SVGAGI. This CDR3 comprises 15 residues. Trimming cost V 6 bases and J 2 bases; bases outside gene matches: 6. CDR3 in DNA: TGTGCCAGCAGACTCAAGACAGGGGGCAATCAGCCCCAGCATTTT. This encodes CASRLKTGGNQPQHF.

The J gene is TRBJ2-1, the V gene TRBV28, with D hard to call. CDR1 is MDHEN, CDR2 SYDVKM, per germline. V gave up 7 bases and J gave up 5 bases, with 6 bases separating them. This CDR3 spans 11 amino acids. In DNA, the CDR3 is TGTGCCAGCAAGACAAACAATGAGCAGTTCTTC. Protein: CASKTNNEQFF.

The chain is built from TRBV7-6 and TRBJ2-2, with 8 nucleotides matching TRBD2. Per the germline V gene, CDR1 is SGHVS and CDR2 is FNYEAQ. The CDR3 totals 15 residues. V trimming: 5 bases; J trimming: 1 base; junction bases outside the gene matches: 3. The CDR3 bases are TGTGCCAGCAGCCTCGGGAGGGGGAACACCGGGGAGCTGTTTTTT. Protein product: CASSLGRGNTGELFF. Full variable domain (remainder filled in from reference TRBV7-6 and TRBJ2-2): GAGVSQSPRYKVTKRGQDVALRCDPISGHVSLYWYRQALGQGPEFLTYFNYEAQQDKSGLPNDRFSAERPEGSISTLTIQRTEQRDSAMYRCASSLGRGNTGELFFGEGSRLTVL.

This chain connects TRBV5-1 to TRBJ2-7; D is perhaps TRBD2 (6 bases). CDR3 length: 15 amino acids. V was shortened by 0 bases and J by 0 bases, with 10 bases between the two germline ends. Germline V gene data show CDR1 as SGHRS and CDR2 as YFSETQ. CDR3 region: CASSLVGLSSYEQYF. The CDR3 DNA reads TGCGCCAGCAGCTTGGTCGGACTAAGCTCCTACGAGCAGTACTTC.